The 8 T cell receptor beta chains in this list originate from one sample, sequenced in a study of T cell changes during pregnancy in multiple sclerosis. Assay: immunoSEQ multiplex PCR; the TCRdb copy retains only in-frame clones and omits some. Of tens of thousands of clones detected, more than 90% appear once; the ten largest clones hold roughly 1.9%. The sample was peripheral blood, taken in the second trimester of pregnancy. The receptors here all came from a female donor with multiple sclerosis, enrolled in a pregnancy study.

V and J are TRBV5-1 and TRBJ1-2; D is possibly TRBD1 (5 bases). Germline V gene data show CDR1 as SGHRS and CDR2 as YFSETQ. There are 16 residues in the CDR3. Trimming took off 2 bases at V and 6 bases at J, with 20 bases between the two ends. The CDR3 reads CASSFYPGGKGDGYTF. The CDR3 DNA reads as TGCGCCAGCAGCTTTTATCCCGGGGGGAAGGGAGATGGCTACACCTTC.

This rearrangement joins TRBV19 to TRBJ1-2; 10 bases map to TRBD1. The ends lost 11 bases at V and 8 bases at J; junction bases unmatched: 17. The CDR3 is 15 residues long. Germline lookup yields CDR1 LNHDA and CDR2 SQIVND (reference sequence). The CDR3 coding sequence is TGTGCCTCAAAGTCTTCAGACAGGGGGCTTGAAGGCTACACCTTC. As protein: CASKSSDRGLEGYTF.

The J gene is TRBJ1-4, the V gene TRBV7-9; D uncertain. The ends were cut back, 5 bases at V and 4 bases at J, with 17 bases in the middle. The CDR3 sequence is 16 residues long. Per germline, CDR1 SEHNR and CDR2 FQNEAQ (reference sequence). CDR3 amino acids: CASSPLTYRDNEKLFF. The CDR3 DNA is TGTGCCAGCAGCCCGTTAACGTACCGCGATAATGAAAAACTGTTTTTT. The whole variable domain, filled in from reference TRBV7-9 and TRBJ1-4, reads DTGVSQNPRHKITKRGQNVTFRCDPISEHNRLYWYRQTLGQGPEFLTYFQNEAQLEKSRLLSDRFSAERPKGSFSTLEIQRTEQGDSAMYLCASSPLTYRDNEKLFFGSGTQLSVL.

CDR3 coding DNA: TGTGCCAGCAGCGTAGGGGCGGAGCGGGACTCCTACGAGCAGTACTTC. Protein: CASSVGAERDSYEQYF. This chain uses TRBV9 with TRBJ2-7; TRBD2 matches 7 bases. The V gene end was trimmed by 0 bases and the J gene end by 0 bases; junction bases not matched to a gene: 6. This CDR3 region has 16 residues. The germline CDR1 and CDR2 sequences are SGDLS and YYNGEE.

The chain joins TRBV4-3 to TRBJ1-2; the match to TRBD1 covers 7 bases. The germline gives CDR1 LGHNA, CDR2 YSLEER. CDR3 length: 15 amino acids. V lost 1 base and J lost 4; bases outside the gene matches: 6. For the CDR3, the DNA is TGCGCCAGCAGCCAAGCAGACAGGGCTTCCTATGGCTACACCTTC. This sequence encodes CASSQADRASYGYTF.

The chain employs TRBV2 and TRBJ2-5, with 7 bases aligning to TRBD1. The CDR3 runs 15 residues. Trimming took 6 bases from V and 1 from J; bases not matched to a gene: 8. Germline-derived CDR1 and CDR2 are SNHLY and FYNNEI. The CDR3 is CASRLSGTAQETQYF. In nucleotides, the CDR3 is TGTGCCAGCAGACTTTCCGGGACAGCCCAAGAGACCCAGTACTTC.

The genes are TRBV19 and TRBJ1-2; D is ambiguous. The germline gives CDR1 LNHDA, CDR2 SQIVND (reference sequence). Trimming took off 5 bases at V and 6 bases at J, with 16 bases between the two ends. The CDR3 has 14 residues. CDR3 amino acids: CASSDPGLSDGYTF. The CDR3 bases are TGTGCCAGTAGTGATCCAGGACTCTCTGATGGCTACACCTTC.

The chain uses TRBV20-1 and TRBJ1-1; no clear D gene. CDR1 is DFQATT, CDR2 SNEGSKA, per germline (reference sequence). Trimming took 6 bases from V and 1 from J, leaving 6 bases between them. The CDR3 loop spans 11 amino acids. The CDR3 spells CSARGNTEAFF. The CDR3 DNA follows: TGCAGTGCCCGAGGGAACACTGAAGCTTTCTTT.